A single T cell receptor beta chain is shown here with its context. The length of the CDR3 is 16 residues. Trimming pared 7 bases from V and 0 bases from J, leaving 18 bases between. Germline CDR1 reads SQVTM; CDR2 reads ANQGSEA. This sample stems from a study of blood T cell repertoires in COVID-19. The data were produced by immunoSEQ multiplex PCR, yet TCRdb's version contains in-frame clones alone and is incomplete. The profile covers about 380,000 clones, with about four fifths appearing a single time and about 1% taken by the ten largest. The source is a human donor with acute or convalescent COVID-19. The donor label of this sample is uncertain. The specimen was peripheral blood. The rearrangement links TRBV29-1 to TRBJ2-2, with D tentatively TRBD2 (6 bases). CDR3 loop: CSARGTERANTGELFF. CDR3 nucleotides: TGCAGCGCACGAGGGACGGAGCGGGCGAACACCGGGGAGCTGTTTTTT.